Described below is a single T cell receptor (beta chain) sequence and its context. The data belong to a study of cytomegalovirus exposure and HLA in healthy donors. The PCR used 60 Vbeta and 13 Jbeta primers. Generated by immunoSEQ multiplex PCR, the TCRdb table keeps only in-frame clones and is missing some. Among 150,000 to 200,000 clones listed, more than 75% were seen once. Among the donors, all were healthy bone marrow donors. This CDR3 is built from 15 residues. The V end lost 3 bases, the J end lost 0 bases, and 8 bases lay between the germline ends. Germline V lookup: CDR1 KGHSH, CDR2 LQKENI. The specimen was PBMCs. This sequence originates from a girl aged 10 to 17 in good health and CMV-seropositive. This rearrangement joins TRBV18 to TRBJ1-4; D gene ambiguous. The CDR3 DNA follows: TGTGCCAGCTCACCGGACGGGGCAACTAATGAAAAACTGTTTTTT. Translating gives CASSPDGATNEKLFF.